The 32 T cell receptor beta chains below all came from one sample that was sequenced in a study of T-cell memory formation after mild COVID-19. TCRdb used MiXCR to reprocess the 5' RACE reads, holding one entry per CDR3 protein. The profile shows hundreds of thousands of distinct CDR3 sequences, around 8% of them singletons. The sequenced sample was PBMCs or a T cell subset sorted from them (not recorded which). All receptors come from a man aged 18 to 30 who had mild COVID-19 (a few samples of this study predate the infection). Cell type and time point are not known.

The table lists this clonotype with a few counts. The CDR3 DNA follows: TGTGCCAGCAGCAGGGGGCGTGGGGCCAACGTCCTGACTTTC. Its protein is CASSRGRGANVLTF. This chain joins TRBV6-2 or TRBV6-3 and TRBJ2-6; TRBD1 matches at 8 bases. Germline V lookup: CDR1 MNHEY, CDR2 SVGEGT. The CDR3 contains 14 residues. Trimming took 6 bases from V and 3 from J; bases not matched to a gene: 1.

The J gene is TRBJ2-2, the V gene TRBV27; no reliable D call. This CDR3 has 12 residues. Trimming shortened V by 3 bases and J by 4 bases, and 3 bases separated the two germline ends. Germline loops: CDR1 MNHEY, CDR2 SMNVEV (reference sequence). CDR3 sequence (DNA): TGTGCCAGCAGTTTCACCACCGGGGAGCTGTTTTTT. Amino acid sequence: CASSFTTGELFF.

This clonotype was observed a handful of times. The rearrangement uses TRBV7-9 and TRBJ2-5, with no clear D. In germline, CDR1 is SEHNR, CDR2 FQNEAQ (reference sequence). V was trimmed by 5 bases and J by 2 bases, leaving 12 bases between them. This CDR3 has 14 residues. The CDR3 region has the DNA TGTGCCAGCAGCGCCTCCGGACGACAAGAGACCCAGTACTTC. This codes for CASSASGRQETQYF.

This clonotype has only a few counts. The chain combines TRBV20-1 with TRBJ1-5; D perhaps matches TRBD1 (6 bases). Germline V gene sequence: CDR1 DFQATT, CDR2 SNEGSKA (reference sequence). Trimming stripped 0 bases from V and 6 bases from J, with 21 bases between. There are 17 residues in the CDR3. This chain's CDR3 is CSARDPAGGGGGQPQHF. The CDR3 nucleotides read TGCAGTGCTAGAGACCCTGCGGGGGGAGGGGGAGGTCAGCCCCAGCATTTT.

This clonotype came up many times. The chain uses TRBV5-1 and TRBJ1-1, with no clear D. The CDR3 sequence is 14 residues long. CDR1 is SGHRS, CDR2 YFSETQ, per germline. V was clipped by 3 bases and J by 1 base, with 10 bases between them. The CDR3, as DNA: TGCGCCAGCAGCTCCCCGCCGGAGAACACTGAAGCTTTCTTT. This codes for CASSSPPENTEAFF.

The chain carries TRBV11-2 and TRBJ2-2; 8 positions agree with TRBD2. V lost 6 bases and J lost 4; bases outside the gene matches: 7. Germline V gene sequence: CDR1 SGHAT, CDR2 FQNNGV. There are 15 residues in the CDR3. The CDR3 here is CASSRGLAGTGELFF. CDR3 DNA: TGTGCCAGCAGTCGAGGGCTAGCGGGCACCGGGGAGCTGTTTTTT.

This clonotype appeared a few times. The genes are TRBV20-1 and TRBJ2-7; D is uncertain. Trimming took 2 bases from V and 11 from J, leaving 13 bases between them. The CDR3 loop spans 11 amino acids. The germline gives CDR1 DFQATT, CDR2 SNEGSKA (reference sequence). CDR3 sequence (DNA): TGCAGTGCTAGATCCCCATCGGTGGAGTACGTC. It yields the protein CSARSPSVEYV.

This clonotype was observed at least ten times. The rearrangement uses TRBV5-6 and TRBJ2-7, with D unclear. Germline values: CDR1 SGHDT, CDR2 YYEEEE. This CDR3 is built from 14 residues. V dropped 4 bases and J dropped 2 bases, with 13 bases sitting between them. The CDR3 DNA is TGTGCCAGCAGCCCCCGGACCGTCACCTACGAGCAGTACGTC. As protein: CASSPRTVTYEQYV.

The CDR3 DNA follows: TGTGCCAGCAGCTTAAGAGGGGGAGGGGCGACCGGGATGATGTCTGAAGCTTTCTTT. Amino acids: CASSLRGGGATGMMSEAFF. The V and J genes are TRBV7-9 and TRBJ1-1; tentative D call: TRBD1 (6 bases). V shed 2 bases and J shed 6 bases, with 28 bases lying between them. The CDR3 runs 19 residues. CDR1 and CDR2 from the germline V gene are SEHNR and FQNEAQ (reference sequence).

This clonotype occurred a few times. The chain couples TRBV6-5 to TRBJ1-2; D is unclear. The ends were cut back, 8 bases at V and 4 bases at J, with 14 bases in the middle. The CDR3 is 13 amino acids. Germline V gene lookup returns CDR1 MNHEY and CDR2 SVGAGI. CDR3 sequence reads: CASRAPAVYGYTF. The CDR3 DNA reads as TGTGCCAGCCGAGCTCCAGCCGTCTATGGCTACACCTTC.

This clonotype has only a few counts. The chain combines TRBV7-9 with TRBJ1-6, with D hard to call. This CDR3 is built from 14 residues. Per the germline V gene, CDR1 is SEHNR and CDR2 is FQNEAQ (reference sequence). The germline V and J ends were trimmed by 7 bases and 9 bases, with 16 bases remaining between them. The CDR3 nucleotides are TGTGCCAGCAACAGAGGACCAGTAACTTCACCCCTCCACTTT. Amino acids: CASNRGPVTSPLHF.

This clonotype has just one count. The gene calls are TRBV7-3 and TRBJ2-2; 8 nucleotides align to TRBD2. The CDR3 length is 14 residues. J was trimmed by 7 bases and V by 5 bases; bases with no gene match: 6. The V gene's germline CDR1 is SGHTA and CDR2 FQGTGA. The DNA of the CDR3 is TGTGCCAGCAGCCATAAGCGGGGGTACGGGGAGCTGTTTTTT. The encoded protein is CASSHKRGYGELFF. The full variable domain, with the rest looked up from reference TRBV7-3 and TRBJ2-2, is GAGVSQTPSNKVTEKGKYVELRCDPISGHTALYWYRQSLGQGPEFLIYFQGTGAADDSGLPNDRFFAVRPEGSVSTLKIQRTERGDSAVYLCASSHKRGYGELFFGEGSRLTVL.

In this sample, this clonotype turned up once. The genes are TRBV4-1 and TRBJ2-1, with D unclear. The ends were cut back, 4 bases at V and 8 bases at J, with 15 bases in the middle. Germline V gene data show CDR1 as MGHRA and CDR2 as YSYEKL. This CDR3 spans 14 amino acids. In DNA, the CDR3 is TGCGCCAGCAGCCCCGGGCCAGGAATGCATGAGCAGTTCTTC. This translates into CASSPGPGMHEQFF.

This clonotype was seen at least ten times. The J gene is TRBJ2-1, the V gene TRBV29-1, with 7 bases fitting TRBD1. The CDR3 loop spans 14 amino acids. J lost 7 bases, V lost 6 bases, and 12 bases had no gene match. CDR1 and CDR2 (germline): SQVTM, ANQGSEA. CDR3 region: CSVLQGILGNEQFF. CDR3 DNA sequence: TGCAGCGTACTACAGGGGATCCTAGGGAATGAGCAGTTCTTC.

This clonotype was seen repeatedly, ten times or more. This chain uses TRBV12-3 or TRBV12-4 with TRBJ2-7; 9 bases align to TRBD1. V shed 5 bases and J 4 bases; nucleotides not matched to a gene: 6. This CDR3 is built from 14 residues. The CDR3 DNA reads TGTGCCAGCAGTCGGGGACAGGGAGATTACGAGCAGTACTTC. Amino acids: CASSRGQGDYEQYF.

The J gene is TRBJ2-7, the V gene TRBV15; D assignment may be TRBD1 or TRBD2 (5 bases each). This CDR3 spans 14 amino acids. V was trimmed by 5 bases and J by 4 bases, leaving 15 bases between them. The V gene's germline CDR1 is LNHNV and CDR2 YYDKDF (reference sequence). The DNA of the CDR3 is TGTGCCACCAGCCGCCGACGGGACGTATACGAGCAGTACTTC. Translated: CATSRRRDVYEQYF.

This clonotype has a count of ten or more. The V and J genes are TRBV12-3 or TRBV12-4 and TRBJ2-4, with D maybe TRBD1 (5 bases). This CDR3 is 16 amino acids long. V gave up 6 bases and J gave up 1 base, with 16 bases separating them. The DNA for the CDR3 is TGTGCCAGCAGCTTCCGACAGAATAGGGCCAAAAACATTCAGTACTTC. Protein: CASSFRQNRAKNIQYF.

This clonotype was detected only a few times. The chain is built from TRBV5-5 and TRBJ2-1; a weak D match, TRBD1 (5 bases). CDR3 length: 15 amino acids. CDR1 is SGHKS, CDR2 YYEKEE, per germline (reference sequence). V was pared by 3 bases and J by 8 bases, with 18 bases between. The CDR3 spells CASSSLGGRVDEQFF. In nucleotides, the CDR3 is TGTGCCAGCAGCTCCCTTGGCGGCAGGGTCGATGAGCAGTTCTTC.

This clonotype was seen at least ten times. The chain joins TRBV6-2 or TRBV6-3 to TRBJ2-1; D might be TRBD1 (5 bases). Trimming took 2 bases from V and 4 from J, leaving 15 bases between them. Per germline, CDR1 MNHEY and CDR2 SVGEGT. This CDR3 has 16 residues. In nucleotides, the CDR3 is TGTGCCAGCAGTTACAGGGCGGTAGGGGCTTACAATGAGCAGTTCTTC. Translated: CASSYRAVGAYNEQFF.

This chain joins TRBV25-1 and TRBJ2-5, with 11 bases fitting TRBD1. Germline V gene data show CDR1 as MGHDK and CDR2 as SYGVNS. Trimming removed 3 bases from V and 3 bases from J; junction bases left unmatched: 3. The CDR3 totals 15 residues. The CDR3 DNA reads TGTGCCAGCAGTGATCCGGGACAGGGGGAAGAGACCCAGTACTTC. It translates to CASSDPGQGEETQYF.

This clonotype has ten or more counts. This CDR3 is CASIPQGVAEAFF. In DNA, the CDR3 is TGTGCCAGCATTCCACAGGGTGTCGCTGAAGCTTTCTTT. The chain carries TRBV28 and TRBJ1-1, with D perhaps TRBD1 (6 bases). This CDR3 is 13 amino acids long. Germline CDR1 MDHEN, CDR2 SYDVKM. With 7 bases removed from V and 6 bases from J, the gap between germline ends came to 15 bases.

The chain recombines TRBV24-1 with TRBJ2-5; 15 positions agree with TRBD2. CDR1 is KGHDR and CDR2 is SFDVKD in the germline V gene. CDR3 size: 18 residues. V trimming: 4 bases; J trimming: 4 bases; junction bases outside the gene matches: 9. Here the CDR3 DNA reads TGTGCCACCAGTGACCCAATTCCGGGACTAGCGGGGGGAGAGACCCAGTACTTC. This gives the protein CATSDPIPGLAGGETQYF.

This clonotype was counted ten times or more. This chain links TRBV29-1 with TRBJ2-1; a possible D gene is TRBD2 (5 bases). Germline V lookup: CDR1 SQVTM, CDR2 ANQGSEA. This CDR3 contains 11 residues. V gave up 4 bases and J gave up 8 bases, with 9 bases separating them. The CDR3 spells CSVGSGYEQFF. The CDR3, as DNA: TGCAGCGTTGGTTCGGGGTATGAGCAGTTCTTC.

This clonotype was counted a few times. The chain has TRBV6-2 or TRBV6-3 and TRBJ2-7; D might be TRBD2 (7 bases). The V end lost 2 bases, the J end lost 6 bases, and 20 bases lay between the germline ends. The CDR3 has 16 amino acids. Germline assignment: CDR1 MNHEY and CDR2 SVGEGT. The CDR3 DNA reads TGTGCCAGCAGTTACGCCGACTGGCGGGGGCATGGCGAGCAGTACTTC. Translating it yields CASSYADWRGHGEQYF.

This clonotype came up a few times. J is TRBJ2-1 and V is TRBV2, with D perhaps TRBD1 (6 bases). The germline CDR1 and CDR2 sequences are SNHLY and FYNNEI. Trimming cost V 4 bases and J 7 bases, with 20 bases left between them. There are 16 residues in the CDR3. In nucleotides, the CDR3 is TGTGCCAGCAGTGTCAGGTCAGGGACAAAGGTTAATGAGCAGTTCTTC. Its protein product is CASSVRSGTKVNEQFF.

The chain carries TRBV4-2 and TRBJ2-5; 7 nucleotides align to TRBD2. The ends lost 4 bases at V and 1 base at J; junction bases unmatched: 6. Germline V CDR1 and CDR2: LGHNA, YNFKEQ. The CDR3 has 15 amino acids. Here the CDR3 DNA reads TGTGCCAGCAGCCCAGCGGGACCCGCCCAAGAGACCCAGTACTTC. This gives the protein CASSPAGPAQETQYF.

The chain combines TRBV6-5 with TRBJ2-1; D remains unclear. Deletions cut 4 bases from V and 4 bases from J, with 8 bases between. Germline CDR1 and CDR2: MNHEY and SVGAGI. The CDR3 is 13 residues long. The CDR3 coding sequence is TGTGCCAGCAGTTTATACGGTTACAATGAGCAGTTCTTC. This codes for CASSLYGYNEQFF.

This clonotype was seen more than once but under ten times. The V and J genes are TRBV20-1 and TRBJ2-5; 12 bases agree with TRBD2. J was trimmed by 7 bases and V by 1 base; bases with no gene match: 13. In germline, CDR1 is DFQATT, CDR2 SNEGSKA (reference sequence). There are 17 residues in the CDR3. CDR3 sequence (DNA): TGCAGTGCTAGAGTAACTAGCGGGGGGCATAGCGGAGGGACCCAGTACTTC. It is translated as CSARVTSGGHSGGTQYF.

This clonotype was picked up many times. This rearrangement joins TRBV5-1 to TRBJ2-1; 8 nucleotides match TRBD1. The CDR3 runs 13 residues. The J segment lost 5 bases and the V segment lost 4 bases, leaving 2 bases of the junction unmatched. Germline V gene lookup returns CDR1 SGHRS and CDR2 YFSETQ. The CDR3 nucleotides are TGCGCCAGCAGCCCGACAGGGGACAATGAGCAGTTCTTC. Translating it yields CASSPTGDNEQFF.

This clonotype was observed a few times. The rearrangement joins TRBV7-2 to TRBJ2-2; 10 bases are a match to TRBD2. Germline CDR1 is SGHTA and CDR2 is FQGNSA. V shed 8 bases, J shed 0 bases, and the junction held 3 bases outside the gene matches. This CDR3 comprises 15 residues. The CDR3 loop is CASLAGEANTGELFF. Written as DNA, the CDR3 is TGTGCCAGCCTAGCGGGGGAGGCGAACACCGGGGAGCTGTTTTTT.

The chain carries TRBV12-3 or TRBV12-4 and TRBJ1-6; the D is unclear. This CDR3 contains 13 residues. Trimming cost V 2 bases and J 8 bases, with 7 bases left between them. The CDR3 sequence is CASSLQSYSPLHF. CDR3 nucleotides: TGTGCCAGCAGTTTACAGAGTTATTCACCCCTCCACTTT.

This clonotype showed up many times. The gene calls are TRBV5-1 and TRBJ1-1; D unresolved. CDR3 length: 14 amino acids. V was shortened by 0 bases and J by 5 bases, with 11 bases between the two germline ends. CDR1 is SGHRS, CDR2 YFSETQ, per germline. The CDR3 is CASSLGPSGTEAFF. The CDR3 DNA is TGCGCCAGCAGCTTGGGGCCGTCCGGTACTGAAGCTTTCTTT.